Described below is a single T cell receptor beta chain sequence and its context. In the original analysis: By means of reference gene primer amplification, nucleated cell counts were estimated. Assay: immunoSEQ multiplex PCR; the TCRdb copy retains only in-frame clones and omits some. That table supplies the V and J calls and clone size; D and trimming were determined from the DNA. This table has hundreds of thousands of clones, roughly 89% appearing once. Germline trimming cut 1 base from V and 5 bases from J; bases unmatched to any gene: 10. This CDR3 is built from 16 residues. Germline V CDR1 and CDR2: LGHDT, YNNKEL (reference sequence). The data derive from a study of blood T cell repertoires in COVID-19. Overall study context: Samples came from the United States, Italy and Spain, spanning acute and convalescent COVID-19. PBMCs, B-cell-depleted T cells, or T cells provided the cDNA or gDNA that made up the material.

What was sequenced was peripheral blood. The chain joins TRBV3-1 (or the pseudogene TRBV3-2) to TRBJ1-2, with 7 bases lining up with TRBD1. The TCR originated in a woman in her twenties or thirties with active or convalescent COVID-19. CDR3 nucleotide sequence: TGTGCCAGCAGCCAAGTTGAGGGGGCGCAGGGTTATGGCTACACCTTC. Translating gives CASSQVEGAQGYGYTF.